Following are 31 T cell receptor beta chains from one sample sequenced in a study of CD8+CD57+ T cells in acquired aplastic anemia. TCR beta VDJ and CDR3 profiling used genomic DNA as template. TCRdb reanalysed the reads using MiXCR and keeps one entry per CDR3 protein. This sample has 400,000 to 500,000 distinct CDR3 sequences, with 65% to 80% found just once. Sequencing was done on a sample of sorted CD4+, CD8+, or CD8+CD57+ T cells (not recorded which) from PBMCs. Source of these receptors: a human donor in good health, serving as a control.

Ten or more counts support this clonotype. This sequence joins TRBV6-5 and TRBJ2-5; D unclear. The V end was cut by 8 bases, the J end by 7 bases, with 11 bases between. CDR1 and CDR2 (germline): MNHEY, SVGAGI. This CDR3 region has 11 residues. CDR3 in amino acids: CASGRGVTQYF. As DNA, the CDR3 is TGTGCCAGCGGGCGTGGCGTGACCCAGTACTTC.

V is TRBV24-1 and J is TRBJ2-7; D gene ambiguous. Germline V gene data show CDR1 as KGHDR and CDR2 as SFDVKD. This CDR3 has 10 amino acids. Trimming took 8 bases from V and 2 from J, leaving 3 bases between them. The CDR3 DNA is TGTGCCACCAAGGCCTACGAGCAGTACTTC. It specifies CATKAYEQYF.

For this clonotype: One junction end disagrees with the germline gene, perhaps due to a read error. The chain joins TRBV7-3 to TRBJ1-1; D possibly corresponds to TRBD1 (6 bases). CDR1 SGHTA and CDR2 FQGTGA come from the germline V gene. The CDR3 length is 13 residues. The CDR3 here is CATSSTWDTEDIF. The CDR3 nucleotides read TGTGCCACCAGCAGTACCTGGGACACTGAAGATATCTTT.

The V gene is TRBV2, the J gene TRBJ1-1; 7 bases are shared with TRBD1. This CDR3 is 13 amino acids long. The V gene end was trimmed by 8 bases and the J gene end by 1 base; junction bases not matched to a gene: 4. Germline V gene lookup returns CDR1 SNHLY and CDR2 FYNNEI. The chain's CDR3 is CASGRGTNTEAFF. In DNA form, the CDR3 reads TGTGCCAGCGGCAGGGGGACGAACACTGAAGCTTTCTTT.

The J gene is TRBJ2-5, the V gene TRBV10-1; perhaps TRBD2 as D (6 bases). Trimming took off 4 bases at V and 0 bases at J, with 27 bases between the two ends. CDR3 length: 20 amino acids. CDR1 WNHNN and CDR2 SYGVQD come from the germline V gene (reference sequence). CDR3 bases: TGCGCCAGCAGTGCTTCGACCGGGACTGAACTTTTATCGTACCAAGAGACCCAGTACTTC. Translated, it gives CASSASTGTELLSYQETQYF.

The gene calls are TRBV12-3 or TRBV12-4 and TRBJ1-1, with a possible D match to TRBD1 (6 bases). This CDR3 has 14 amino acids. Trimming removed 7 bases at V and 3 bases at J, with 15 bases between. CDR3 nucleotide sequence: TGTGCCAGCAAGTTATCCAGGGGACACACTGAAGCTTTCTTT. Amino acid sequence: CASKLSRGHTEAFF.

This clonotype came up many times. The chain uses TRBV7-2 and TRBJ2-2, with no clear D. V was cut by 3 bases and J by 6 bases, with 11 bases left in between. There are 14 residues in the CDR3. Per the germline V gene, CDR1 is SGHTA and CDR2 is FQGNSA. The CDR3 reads CASSFGPGAGELFF. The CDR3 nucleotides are TGTGCCAGCAGCTTTGGTCCGGGCGCCGGGGAGCTGTTTTTT. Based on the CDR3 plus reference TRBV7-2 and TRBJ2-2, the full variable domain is GAGVSQSPSNKVTEKGKDVELRCDPISGHTALYWYRQSLGQGLEFLIYFQGNSAPDKSGLPSDRFSAERTGGSVSTLTIQRTQQEDSAVYLCASSFGPGAGELFFGEGSRLTVL.

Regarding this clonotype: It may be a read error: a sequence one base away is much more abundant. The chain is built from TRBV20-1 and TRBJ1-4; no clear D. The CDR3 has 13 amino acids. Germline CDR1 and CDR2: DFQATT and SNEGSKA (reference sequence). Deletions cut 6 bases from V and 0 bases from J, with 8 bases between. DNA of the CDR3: TGCAGTGCAGCAGCGGCAACTAATGAAAAACTGTTTTTT. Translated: CSAAAATNEKLFF.

Written as DNA, the CDR3 is TGTGCCAGCAGCCGGACCGGGGGCAACTCCTACGAGCACTTT. It is translated as CASSRTGGNSYEHF. The chain recombines TRBV7-2 with TRBJ1-6, with D maybe TRBD1 (6 bases). V was trimmed by 5 bases and J by 19 bases, leaving 24 bases between them. This CDR3 is 14 amino acids long. The V gene's germline CDR1 is SGHTA and CDR2 FQGNSA.

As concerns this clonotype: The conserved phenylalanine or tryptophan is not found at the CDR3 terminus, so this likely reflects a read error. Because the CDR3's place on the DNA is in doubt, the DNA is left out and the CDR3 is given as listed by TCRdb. CDR3 sequence: CASSVTGKYEQYFRPG. The genes are TRBV2 and TRBJ1-5; the table names TRBD1, a call not compared with the DNA. Per germline, CDR1 SNHLY and CDR2 FYNNEI. The CDR3 has 16 amino acids, counting both end residues.

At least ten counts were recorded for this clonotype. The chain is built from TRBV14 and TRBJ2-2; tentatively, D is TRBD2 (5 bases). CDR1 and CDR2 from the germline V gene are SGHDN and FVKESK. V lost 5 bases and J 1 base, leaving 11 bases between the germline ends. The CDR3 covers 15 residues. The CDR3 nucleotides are TGTGCCAGCAGCGCCTTGGCGGGGAACACCGGGGAGCTGTTTTTT. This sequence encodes CASSALAGNTGELFF.

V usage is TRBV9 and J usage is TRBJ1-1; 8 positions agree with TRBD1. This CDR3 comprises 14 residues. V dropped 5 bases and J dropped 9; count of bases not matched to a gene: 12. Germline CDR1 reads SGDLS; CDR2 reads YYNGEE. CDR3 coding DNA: TGTGCCAGCAGTTCAACACAGGGGGGCGACAAAGCTTTCTTT. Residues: CASSSTQGGDKAFF.

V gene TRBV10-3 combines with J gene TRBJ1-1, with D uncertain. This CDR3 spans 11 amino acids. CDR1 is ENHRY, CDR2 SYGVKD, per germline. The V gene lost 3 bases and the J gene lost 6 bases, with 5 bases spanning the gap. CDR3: CAISEGPEAFF. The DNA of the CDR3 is TGTGCCATCAGTGAAGGGCCTGAAGCTTTCTTT.

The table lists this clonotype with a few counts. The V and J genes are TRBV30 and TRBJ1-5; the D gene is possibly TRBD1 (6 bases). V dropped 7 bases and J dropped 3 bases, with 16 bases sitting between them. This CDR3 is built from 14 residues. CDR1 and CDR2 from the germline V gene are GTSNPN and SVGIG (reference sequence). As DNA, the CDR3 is TGTGCCTATTCAACAGGGACCTACAATCAGCCCCAGCATTTT. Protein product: CAYSTGTYNQPQHF. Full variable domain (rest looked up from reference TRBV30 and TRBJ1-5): SQTIHQWPATLVQPVGSPLSLECTVEGTSNPNLYWYRQAAGRGLQLLFYSVGIGQISSEVPQNLSASRPQDRQFILSSKKLLLSDSGFYLCAYSTGTYNQPQHFGDGTRLSIL.

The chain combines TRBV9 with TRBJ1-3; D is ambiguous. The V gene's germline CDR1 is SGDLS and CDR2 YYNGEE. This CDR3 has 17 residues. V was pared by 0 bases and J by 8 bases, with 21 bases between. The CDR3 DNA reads TGTGCCAGCAGCGTAGGTAGGGCGGCACACTATGGCTACACCATATATTTT. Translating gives CASSVGRAAHYGYTIYF.

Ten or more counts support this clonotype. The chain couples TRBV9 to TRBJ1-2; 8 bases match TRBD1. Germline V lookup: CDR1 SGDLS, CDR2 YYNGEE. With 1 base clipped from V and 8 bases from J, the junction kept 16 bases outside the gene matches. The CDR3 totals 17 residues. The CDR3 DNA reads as TGTGCCAGCAGCGTAACCCCCGGACAGGGCGGGATCGGAGGCTACACCTTC. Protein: CASSVTPGQGGIGGYTF.

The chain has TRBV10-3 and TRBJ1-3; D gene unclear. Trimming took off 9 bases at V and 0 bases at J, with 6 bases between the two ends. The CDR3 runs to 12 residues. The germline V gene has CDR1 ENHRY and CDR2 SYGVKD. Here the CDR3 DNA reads TGTGCCATACAGAGCTCTGGAAACACCATATATTTT. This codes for CAIQSSGNTIYF.

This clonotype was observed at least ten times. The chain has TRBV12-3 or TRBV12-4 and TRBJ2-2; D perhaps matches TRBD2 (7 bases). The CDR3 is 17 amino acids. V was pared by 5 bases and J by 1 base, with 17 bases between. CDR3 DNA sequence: TGTGCCAGCAGTCCATGGGGGGGCCTCGGGAACACCGGGGAGCTGTTTTTT. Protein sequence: CASSPWGGLGNTGELFF.

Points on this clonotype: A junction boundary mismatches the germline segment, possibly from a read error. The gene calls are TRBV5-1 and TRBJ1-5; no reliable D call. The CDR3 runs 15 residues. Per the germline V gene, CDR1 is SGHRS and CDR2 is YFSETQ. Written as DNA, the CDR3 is TGTGTCAGCAAGCGGACTGTTTCGGGCAATCAGCCCCAGCATTTT. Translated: CVSKRTVSGNQPQHF. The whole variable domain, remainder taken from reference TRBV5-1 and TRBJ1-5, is KAGVTQTPRYLIKTRGQQVTLSCSPISGHRSVSWYQQTPGQGLQFLFEYFSETQRNKGNFPGRFSGRQFSNSRSEMNVSTLELGDSALYLCVSKRTVSGNQPQHFGDGTRLSIL.

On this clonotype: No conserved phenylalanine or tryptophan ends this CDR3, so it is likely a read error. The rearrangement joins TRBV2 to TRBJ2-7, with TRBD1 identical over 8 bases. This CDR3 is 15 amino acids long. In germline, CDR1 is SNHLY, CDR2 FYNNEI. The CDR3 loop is CAISSGTGRSYEQYS. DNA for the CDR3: TGTGCCATCAGTTCCGGGACAGGACGCTCCTACGAGCAGTACTCC.

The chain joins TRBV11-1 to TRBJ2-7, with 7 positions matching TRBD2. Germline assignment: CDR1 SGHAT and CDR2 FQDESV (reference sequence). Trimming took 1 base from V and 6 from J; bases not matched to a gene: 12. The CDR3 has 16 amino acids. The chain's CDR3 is CASSLGGTGTIREQYV. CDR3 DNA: TGTGCCAGCAGCTTAGGGGGAACCGGGACTATACGCGAGCAGTACGTC.

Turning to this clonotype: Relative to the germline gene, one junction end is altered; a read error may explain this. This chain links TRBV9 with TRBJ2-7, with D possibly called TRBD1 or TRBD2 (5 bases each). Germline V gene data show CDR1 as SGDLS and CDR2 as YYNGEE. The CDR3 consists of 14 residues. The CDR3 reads CASSVAGSGANVHF. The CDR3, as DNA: TGTGCCAGCAGCGTAGCAGGGTCCGGGGCCAACGTCCACTTC.

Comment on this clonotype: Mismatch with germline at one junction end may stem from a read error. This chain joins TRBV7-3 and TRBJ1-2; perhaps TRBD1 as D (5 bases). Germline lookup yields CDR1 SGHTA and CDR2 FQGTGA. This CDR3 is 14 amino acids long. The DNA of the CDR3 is TGTGCCAGCAGCTTGGGGCCGGACACTGAAGCTTTCTTTTTC. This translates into CASSLGPDTEAFFF.

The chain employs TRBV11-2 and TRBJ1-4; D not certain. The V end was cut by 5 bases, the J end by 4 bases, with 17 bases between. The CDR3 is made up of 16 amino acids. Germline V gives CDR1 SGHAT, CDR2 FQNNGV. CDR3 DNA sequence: TGTGCCAGCAGCGACGCAGGCCGACCTGATAATGAAAAACTGTTTTTT. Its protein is CASSDAGRPDNEKLFF.

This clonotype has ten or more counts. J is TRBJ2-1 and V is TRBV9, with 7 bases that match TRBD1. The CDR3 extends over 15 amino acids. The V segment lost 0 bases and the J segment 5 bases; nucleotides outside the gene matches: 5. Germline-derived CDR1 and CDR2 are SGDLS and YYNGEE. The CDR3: CASSVDSGGHNEQFF. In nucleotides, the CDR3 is TGTGCCAGCAGCGTAGATTCAGGGGGACACAATGAGCAGTTCTTC.

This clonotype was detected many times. CDR3 sequence (DNA): TGTGCCAGTCGGGTCGGGGTCACAGATACGCAGTATTTT. Translated, it gives CASRVGVTDTQYF. V is TRBV19 and J is TRBJ2-3, with D maybe TRBD2 (5 bases). The CDR3 contains 13 residues. The germline CDR1 and CDR2 sequences are LNHDA and SQIVND (reference sequence). With 8 bases removed from V and 2 bases from J, the gap between germline ends came to 11 bases.

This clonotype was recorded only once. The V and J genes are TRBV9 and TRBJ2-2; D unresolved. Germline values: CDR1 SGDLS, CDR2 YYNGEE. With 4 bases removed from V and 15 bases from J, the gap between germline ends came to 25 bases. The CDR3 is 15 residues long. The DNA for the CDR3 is TGTGCCAGCAGCTTCCAGAACACACAAGATCCGTTCTTGTTTTTT. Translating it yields CASSFQNTQDPFLFF.

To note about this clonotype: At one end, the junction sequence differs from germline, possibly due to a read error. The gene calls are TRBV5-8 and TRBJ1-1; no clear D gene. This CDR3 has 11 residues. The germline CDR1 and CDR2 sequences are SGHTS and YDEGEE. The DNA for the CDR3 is TGTGCCGGCAGCATGCGGTCTGAAGCTTTCTTT. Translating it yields CAGSMRSEAFF.

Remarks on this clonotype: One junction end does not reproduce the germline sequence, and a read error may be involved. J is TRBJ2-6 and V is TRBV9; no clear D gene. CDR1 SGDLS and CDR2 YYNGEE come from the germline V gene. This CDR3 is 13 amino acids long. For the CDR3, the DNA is TGTGCCAGCAGCGTCGCAGTGAACACCGTAGCTTCCTTC. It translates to CASSVAVNTVASF.

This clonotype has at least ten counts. CDR3 in DNA: TGTGCCAGTAGTACTTCCGGGACGGAGAATGAAAAACTGTTTTTT. Its protein is CASSTSGTENEKLFF. The chain is built from TRBV19 and TRBJ1-4; possibly TRBD1 for D (5 bases). V dropped 4 bases and J dropped 5 bases, with 14 bases sitting between them. The germline CDR1 and CDR2 sequences are LNHDA and SQIVND (reference sequence). The CDR3 is made up of 15 amino acids.

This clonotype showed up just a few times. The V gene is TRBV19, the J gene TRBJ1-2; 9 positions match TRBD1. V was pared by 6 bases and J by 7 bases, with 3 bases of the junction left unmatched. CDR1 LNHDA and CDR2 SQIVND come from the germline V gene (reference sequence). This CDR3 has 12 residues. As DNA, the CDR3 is TGTGCCAGTAGACAGGGGGCCCTTGGCTACACCTTC. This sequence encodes CASRQGALGYTF.